This TCR beta chain was identified during a study of blood T cells in healthy people across ages (dated by TCRdb to about 2015). For context, the study as a whole: In model experiments, roughly one uniquely barcoded TCR beta cDNA molecule per two T cells was captured by template switching. To avoid experimental bias, donors of different ages were spread randomly across the sequencing lanes. The donors were divided into four age groups: young (average approximately 15 years), middle-aged (around 41), aged (about 62) and long-lived (more than 75). Using deep sequencing normalized with unique cDNA molecular identifiers, the study measured how TCR beta repertoire diversity changes with age. For two donors (one aged 18 to 30 and one aged 80 or older), the study analyzed two additional independent replicas of 1 million unique cDNA reads from the same blood draw. General conclusions and limits of the study: Conclusive comparison of naive and antigen-experienced compartments was prevented by the profiling of bulk unsorted PBMCs. As age increased, observed TCR beta diversity per million T cells dropped in a roughly linear way, and a significant reduction was already evident by age about 40. Compared with the aged group, the long-lived group had more naive CD4+ T cells, fewer expanded clones and increased TCR diversity, a pattern suggesting age selection. Total diversity estimates from one million sequenced T cells were considered lower bounds and underestimates. There was a strong correlation between observed TCR beta diversity and the percentage of naive T cells measured by flow cytometry. The CMV infection status of donors was not known, potentially confounding age-related changes in expanded clonotypes.

The CDR3 spans 11 residues, from the cysteine through the phenylalanine. Of all the DNA, just the CDR3 is kept, 33 bases in frame from base 1. Via the germline V gene (reference sequence), CDR1 is DFQATT and CDR2 SNEGSKA. This clonotype was seen a handful of times. What antigen it recognizes has not been identified. A read error may account for a junction end that differs from germline. Libraries were built with 5' RACE. This sample was sequenced with an Illumina HiSeq 2500. A second PCR of about 6 to 12 cycles was run with a J-beta primer mix and a sample-barcoded 5' primer. A template-switch 5' adaptor carrying 12 random nucleotides introduced a unique molecular identifier onto each TCR beta cDNA molecule. Each sample yielded at least 2.5 million CDR3-containing paired-end reads. First-strand cDNA synthesis was performed from all RNA using the Mint cDNA synthesis kit, with priming by a TRBC-specific oligonucleotide. Following uracil-DNA glycosylase treatment, a first 18-cycle PCR with universal primers M1SS and BC2_uni_R was performed on all cDNA. The original methods were these. For normalization, 1 million high-quality reads were randomly selected from each sample, with every read carrying a distinct molecular identifier. Reads sharing molecular identifiers were discarded rather than binned into consensus sequences. CDR3 identification, clonotype clustering and error correction used MiTCR with a Q25 quality threshold and the strictest error-elimination algorithm. A nonparametric unseen species model with Euler transformation was used to estimate a lower bound on total TCR beta diversity. The public reads were run again by TCRdb, first through fastp at Q25 and then through MiXCR, and only productive beta chains were kept. Each CDR3 protein appears once, grouped with its most common genes and DNA. TCRdb's processing, not the authors', yielded these V and J calls. For this sample the table gives about 680,000 distinct CDR3 sequences, of which around 45% were detected only once. The top ten constitute under 35% of the sample.

The donors were about 40 Caucasian individuals from Russia, aged roughly 6 to 100 years, who were systemically healthy. Each donor gave ten milliliters of peripheral blood, collected into EDTA-treated Vacutainer tubes. Ficoll-Paque density-gradient centrifugation was used to isolate PBMCs, with at least 7 million obtained per sample. Total RNA was extracted from PBMCs with Trizol reagent, with at least 6 micrograms obtained per sample. For every donor, flow cytometry on a PBMC aliquot measured the percentage of naive CD45RAhigh/CD27high T cells. Sequencing was carried out using blood. The clonotype originates from a woman in her fifties or sixties in good health. The chain is assembled from TRBV20-1 and TRBJ2-5; the D gene is not confidently resolved. The CDR3 protein is CSASDGEIQYF. The nucleotide sequence reads as follows: TGCAGTGCTAGCGACGGAGAGATCCAGTACTTC.